This T cell receptor (beta chain) emerged from a study of beta chain features in type 1 diabetes. Every bit of the isolated RNA underwent reverse transcription, so sequencing read expressed TCRB transcripts. The repertoire was sequenced with immunoSEQ multiplex PCR; TCRdb's copy has only in-frame clones and lacks some. The sample has hundreds of thousands of clones, about 13% seen once; the top ten hold around 0.016%. The CDR3 is 13 residues long. CDR1 and CDR2 (germline): MNHEY, SVGAGI. Trimming took off 7 bases at V and 5 bases at J, with 14 bases between the two ends. General study results and limits: Across all four CD4+ subsets, people with type 1 diabetes showed modestly shorter TCRB CDR3s.

Comment on this clone: Its antigen is undetermined.

The authors sorted CD4+ naive, central memory, regulatory and stem cell-like memory cells via CD45RO/CCR7/CD25/CD127/CD95/CD27. Sequenced material: naive CD4+ T cells from blood. The receptor comes from a man aged 30 to 39 with type 1 diabetes. The genes are TRBV6-5 and TRBJ2-5, with D tentatively TRBD1 (6 bases). CDR3 in DNA: TGTGCCAGCAATGACAGGATGAGTGAGACCCAGTACTTC. Translated, it gives CASNDRMSETQYF.